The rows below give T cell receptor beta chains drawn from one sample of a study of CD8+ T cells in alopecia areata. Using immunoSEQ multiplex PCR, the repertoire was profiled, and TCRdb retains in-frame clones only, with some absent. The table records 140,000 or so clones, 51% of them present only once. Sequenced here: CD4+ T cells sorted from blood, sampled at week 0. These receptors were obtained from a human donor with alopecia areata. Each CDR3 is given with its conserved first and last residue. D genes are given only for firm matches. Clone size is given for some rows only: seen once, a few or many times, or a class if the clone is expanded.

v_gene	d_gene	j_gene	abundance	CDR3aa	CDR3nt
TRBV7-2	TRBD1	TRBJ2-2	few	CASSYLGQGTNTGELFF	TGTGCCAGCAGCTACCTAGGACAGGGGACGAACACCGGGGAGCTGTTTTTT
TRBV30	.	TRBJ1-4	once	CAWSDLLGGRGETNEKLFF	TGTGCCTGGAGTGACCTTCTAGGAGGCAGGGGTGAAACTAATGAAAAACTGTTTTTT
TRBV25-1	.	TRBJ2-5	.	CASSEKWSQYF	TGTGCCAGCAGTGAAAAGTGGTCCCAGTACTTC
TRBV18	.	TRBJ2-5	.	CASSPLRPQETQYF	TGTGCCAGCTCACCACTGAGACCCCAAGAGACCCAGTACTTC
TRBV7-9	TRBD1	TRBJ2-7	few	CASSLDRQGLDEQYF	TGTGCCAGCAGCTTAGATCGACAGGGTCTAGACGAGCAGTACTTC
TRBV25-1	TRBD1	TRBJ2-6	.	CASSGGTGSSGANVLTF	TGTGCCAGCAGTGGCGGGACAGGGTCTTCCGGGGCCAACGTCCTGACTTTC
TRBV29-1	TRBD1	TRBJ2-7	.	CSALPQGASYEQYF	TGCAGCGCCCTACCACAGGGGGCTTCCTACGAGCAGTACTTC
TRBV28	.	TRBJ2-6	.	CASRDSGANVLTF	TGTGCCAGCAGGGATTCTGGGGCCAACGTCCTGACTTTC
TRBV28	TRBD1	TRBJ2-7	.	CASSFGTGVHEQYF	TGTGCCAGCAGTTTCGGGACAGGGGTCCACGAGCAGTACTTC
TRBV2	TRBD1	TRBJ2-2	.	CASISDRVNAGELFF	TGTGCCAGCATTTCAGACAGGGTGAATGCCGGGGAGCTGTTTTTT
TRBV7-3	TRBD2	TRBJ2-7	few	CASSLVTSGRNEQYF	TGTGCCAGCAGCCTCGTGACTAGCGGGAGGAACGAGCAGTACTTC
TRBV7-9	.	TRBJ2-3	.	CASSFSDRDTQYF	TGTGCCAGCAGCTTTTCTGATCGGGATACGCAGTATTTT
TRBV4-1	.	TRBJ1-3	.	CASSQASAGNTIYF	TGCGCCAGCAGCCAAGCCAGCGCTGGAAACACCATATATTTT
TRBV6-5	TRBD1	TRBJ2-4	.	CASRDRGAKNIQYF	TGTGCCAGCAGAGACAGGGGCGCCAAAAACATTCAGTACTTC
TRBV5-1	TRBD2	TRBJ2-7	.	CASRTLDGRPHEQYF	TGCGCCAGCAGAACTTTAGACGGGAGGCCCCACGAGCAGTACTTC
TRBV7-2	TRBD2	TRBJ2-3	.	CASRRSASGINTQYF	TGTGCCAGCAGACGATCCGCCAGCGGGATAAATACGCAGTATTTT
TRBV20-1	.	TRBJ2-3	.	CSARDTETQYF	TGCAGTGCTAGAGATACCGAAACGCAGTATTTT
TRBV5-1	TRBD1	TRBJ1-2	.	CASSSGTGGSGYTF	TGCGCCAGCAGCTCCGGGACAGGGGGCTCTGGCTACACCTTC
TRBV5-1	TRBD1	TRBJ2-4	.	CASSRQGNIQYF	TGCGCCAGCAGCCGACAGGGAAACATTCAGTACTTC
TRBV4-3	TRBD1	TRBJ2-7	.	CASSPRDRGAPYEQYF	TGCGCCAGCAGCCCAAGGGACAGGGGGGCTCCCTACGAGCAGTACTTC
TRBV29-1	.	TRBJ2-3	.	CSVCQGREGLDTQYF	TGCAGCGTGTGTCAGGGGCGAGAAGGATTGGATACGCAGTATTTT
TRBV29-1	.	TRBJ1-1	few	CSVAWGVNTEAFF	TGCAGCGTGGCCTGGGGGGTGAACACTGAAGCTTTCTTT
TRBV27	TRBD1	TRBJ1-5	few	CASSPRGQGRAQHF	TGTGCCAGCAGTCCCCGGGGACAGGGACGTGCCCAGCATTTT
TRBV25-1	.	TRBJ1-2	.	CASNGGLSGYTF	TGTGCCAGCAATGGGGGGCTTAGTGGCTACACCTTC